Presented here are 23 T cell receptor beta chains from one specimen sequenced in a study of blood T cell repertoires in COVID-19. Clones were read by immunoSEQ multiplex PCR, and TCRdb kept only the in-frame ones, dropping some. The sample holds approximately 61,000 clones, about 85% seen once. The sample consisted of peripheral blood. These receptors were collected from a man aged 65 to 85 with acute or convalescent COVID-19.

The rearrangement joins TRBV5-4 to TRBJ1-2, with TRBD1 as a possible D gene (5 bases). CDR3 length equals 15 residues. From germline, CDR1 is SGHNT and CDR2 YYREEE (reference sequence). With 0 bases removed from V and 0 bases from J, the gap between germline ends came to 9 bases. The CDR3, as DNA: TGTGCCAGCAGCTTGGATGGGGGGGCTAACTATGGCTACACCTTC. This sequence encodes CASSLDGGANYGYTF.

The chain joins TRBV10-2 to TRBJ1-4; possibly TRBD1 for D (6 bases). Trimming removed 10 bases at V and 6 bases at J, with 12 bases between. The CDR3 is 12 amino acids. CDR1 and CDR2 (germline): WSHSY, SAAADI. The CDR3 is CANGQRDEKLFF. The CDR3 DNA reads TGCGCCAACGGACAGCGAGATGAAAAACTGTTTTTT.

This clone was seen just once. CDR3 coding DNA: TGTGCCAGCAAGCTAGACCCGGGGGGTGAGCAGTTCTTC. It yields the protein CASKLDPGGEQFF. The rearrangement links TRBV6-5 to TRBJ2-1, with TRBD2 matching 7 bases. V lost 7 bases to trimming and J lost 9 bases; unmatched junction nucleotides: 9. Germline-derived CDR1 and CDR2 are MNHEY and SVGAGI. CDR3 size: 13 residues.

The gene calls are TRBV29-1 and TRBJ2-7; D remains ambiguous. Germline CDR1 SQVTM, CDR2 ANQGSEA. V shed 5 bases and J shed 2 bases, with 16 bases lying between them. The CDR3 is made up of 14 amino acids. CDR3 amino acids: CSVILLGAPYEQYF. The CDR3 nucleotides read TGCAGCGTTATCCTCCTGGGCGCTCCCTACGAGCAGTACTTC.

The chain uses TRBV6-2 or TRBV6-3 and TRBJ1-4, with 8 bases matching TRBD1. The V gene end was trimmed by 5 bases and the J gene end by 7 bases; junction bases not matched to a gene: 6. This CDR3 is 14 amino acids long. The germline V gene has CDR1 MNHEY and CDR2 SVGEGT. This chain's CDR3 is CASSPGTGPEKLFF. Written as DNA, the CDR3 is TGTGCCAGCAGTCCCGGGACAGGACCTGAAAAACTGTTTTTT.

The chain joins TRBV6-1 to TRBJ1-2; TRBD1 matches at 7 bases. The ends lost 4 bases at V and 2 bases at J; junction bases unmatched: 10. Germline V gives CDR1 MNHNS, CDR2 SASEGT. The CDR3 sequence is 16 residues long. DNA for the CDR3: TGTGCCAGCAGTGTCCCCCTCAGGGGGAGCAACTATGGCTACACCTTC. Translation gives CASSVPLRGSNYGYTF.

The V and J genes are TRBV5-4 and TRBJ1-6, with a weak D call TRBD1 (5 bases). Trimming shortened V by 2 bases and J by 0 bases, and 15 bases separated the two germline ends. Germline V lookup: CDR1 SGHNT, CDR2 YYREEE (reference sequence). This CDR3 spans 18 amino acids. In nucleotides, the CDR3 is TGTGCCAGCAGCTTTGGTACAGGTTTGAGCTCCTATAATTCACCCCTCCACTTT. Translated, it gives CASSFGTGLSSYNSPLHF.

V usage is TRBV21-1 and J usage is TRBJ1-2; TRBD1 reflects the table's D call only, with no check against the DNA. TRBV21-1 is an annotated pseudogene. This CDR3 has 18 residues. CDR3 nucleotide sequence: TGTGCCAGCAGCAAAAGGCCCCTAAAACAGGGCGCTAACTATGGCTACACCTTC. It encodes CASSKRPLKQGANYGYTF.

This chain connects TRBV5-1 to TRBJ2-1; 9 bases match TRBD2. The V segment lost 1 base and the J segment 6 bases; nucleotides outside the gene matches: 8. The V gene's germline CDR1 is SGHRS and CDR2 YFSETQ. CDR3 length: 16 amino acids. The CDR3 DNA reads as TGCGCCAGCAGCTTGATTTCCCAGACTAGCGGCAATGAGCAGTTCTTC. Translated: CASSLISQTSGNEQFF.

The CDR3 region is CASSLGFLNTGELFF. The CDR3, as DNA: TGCGCCAGCAGCTTGGGTTTCCTGAACACCGGGGAGCTGTTTTTT. This chain joins TRBV5-1 and TRBJ2-2; D is undetermined. Germline CDR1 reads SGHRS; CDR2 reads YFSETQ. The CDR3 spans 15 residues. V lost 0 bases and J 1 base, leaving 7 bases between the germline ends.

CDR3 residues: CASSWDLEERQPQHF. Written as DNA, the CDR3 is TGTGCCAGCAGTTGGGATCTGGAGGAACGTCAGCCCCAGCATTTT. V gene TRBV6-2 or TRBV6-3 combines with J gene TRBJ1-5; D not resolved. V lost 4 bases, J lost 6 bases, and 16 bases lay in between. This CDR3 has 15 amino acids. The germline CDR1 and CDR2 sequences are MNHEY and SVGEGT.

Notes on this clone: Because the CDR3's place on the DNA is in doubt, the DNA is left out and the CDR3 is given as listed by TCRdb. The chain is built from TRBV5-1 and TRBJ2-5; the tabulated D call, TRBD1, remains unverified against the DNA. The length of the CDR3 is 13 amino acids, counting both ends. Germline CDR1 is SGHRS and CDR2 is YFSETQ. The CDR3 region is CASSFGPGETQYF.

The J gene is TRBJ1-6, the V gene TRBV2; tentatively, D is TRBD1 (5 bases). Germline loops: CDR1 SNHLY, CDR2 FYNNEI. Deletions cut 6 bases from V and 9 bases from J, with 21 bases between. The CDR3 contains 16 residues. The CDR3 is CASRPRSGQGTSPLHF. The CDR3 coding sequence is TGTGCCAGCAGGCCCAGGTCGGGCCAGGGAACTTCACCCCTCCACTTT.

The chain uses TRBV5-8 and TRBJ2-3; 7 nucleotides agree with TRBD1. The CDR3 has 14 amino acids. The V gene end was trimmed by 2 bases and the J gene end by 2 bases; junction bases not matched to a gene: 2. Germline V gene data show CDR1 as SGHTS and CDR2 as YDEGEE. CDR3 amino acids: CASSFDRATDTQYF. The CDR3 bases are TGTGCCAGCAGCTTTGACAGGGCCACAGATACGCAGTATTTT.

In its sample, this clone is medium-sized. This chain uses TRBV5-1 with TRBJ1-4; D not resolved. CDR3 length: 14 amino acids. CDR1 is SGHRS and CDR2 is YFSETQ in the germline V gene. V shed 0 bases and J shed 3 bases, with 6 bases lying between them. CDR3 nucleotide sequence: TGCGCCAGCAGCTTGGGGGCCTCTAATGAAAAACTGTTTTTT. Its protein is CASSLGASNEKLFF.

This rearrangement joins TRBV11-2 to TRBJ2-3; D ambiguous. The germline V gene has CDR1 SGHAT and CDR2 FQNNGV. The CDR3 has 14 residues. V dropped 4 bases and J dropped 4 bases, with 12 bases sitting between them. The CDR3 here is CASSYRPVADTQYF. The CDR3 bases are TGTGCCAGCAGCTATCGTCCGGTAGCAGATACGCAGTATTTT.

The CDR3 loop is CASTVQGSSNEKLFF. In DNA, the CDR3 is TGCGCCAGCACCGTCCAGGGGAGCTCTAATGAAAAACTGTTTTTT. This chain links TRBV5-1 with TRBJ1-4; possible D gene TRBD1, 6 bases. CDR1 SGHRS and CDR2 YFSETQ come from the germline V gene. This CDR3 is built from 15 residues. Deletions cut 6 bases from V and 3 bases from J, with 15 bases between.

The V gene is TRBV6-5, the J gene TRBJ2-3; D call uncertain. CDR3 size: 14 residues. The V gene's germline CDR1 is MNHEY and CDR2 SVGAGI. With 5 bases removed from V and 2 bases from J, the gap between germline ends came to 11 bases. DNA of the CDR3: TGTGCCAGCAGTCCTCTACCCTTCACAGATACGCAGTATTTT. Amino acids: CASSPLPFTDTQYF.

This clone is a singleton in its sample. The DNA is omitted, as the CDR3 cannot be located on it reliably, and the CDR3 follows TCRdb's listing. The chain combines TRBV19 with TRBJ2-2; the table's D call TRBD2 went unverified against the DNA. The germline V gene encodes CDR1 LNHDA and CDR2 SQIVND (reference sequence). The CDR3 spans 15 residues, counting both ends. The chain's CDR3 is CASKGEGLRAGELFF.

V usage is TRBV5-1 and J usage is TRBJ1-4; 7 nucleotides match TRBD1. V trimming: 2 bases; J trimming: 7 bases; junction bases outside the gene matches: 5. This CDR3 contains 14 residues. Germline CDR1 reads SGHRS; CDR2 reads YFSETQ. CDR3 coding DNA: TGCGCCAGCAGCTTCCCGGGACAGAGTGAAAAACTGTTTTTT. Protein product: CASSFPGQSEKLFF.

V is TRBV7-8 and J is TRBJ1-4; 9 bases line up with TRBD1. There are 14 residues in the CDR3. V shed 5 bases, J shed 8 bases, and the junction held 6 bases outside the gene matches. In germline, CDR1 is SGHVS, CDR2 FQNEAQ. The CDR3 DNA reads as TGTGCCAGCAGCCCGGACAGGGGTGGGGAAAAACTGTTTTTT. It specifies CASSPDRGGEKLFF.

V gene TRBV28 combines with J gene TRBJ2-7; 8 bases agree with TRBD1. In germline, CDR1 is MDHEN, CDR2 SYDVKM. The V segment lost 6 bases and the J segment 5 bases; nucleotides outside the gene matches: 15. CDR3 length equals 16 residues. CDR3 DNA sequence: TGTGCCAGCAGCCCTCCGCGACAGGGGCCTAACCACGAGCAGTACTTC. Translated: CASSPPRQGPNHEQYF.

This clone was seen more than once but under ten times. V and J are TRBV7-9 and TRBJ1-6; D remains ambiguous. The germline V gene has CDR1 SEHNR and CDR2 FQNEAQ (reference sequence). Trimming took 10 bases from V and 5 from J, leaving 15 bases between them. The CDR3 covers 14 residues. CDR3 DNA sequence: TGTGCCACCTCCCAGCGGTCGAATAATTCACCCCTCCACTTT. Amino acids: CATSQRSNNSPLHF.